The rows below give T cell receptor beta chains drawn from one sample of a study of shared clonotypes between healthy human individuals. The protocol was immunoSEQ multiplex PCR, while the TCRdb copy is restricted to in-frame clones and leaves out a portion. The sample has a few hundred thousand clones, 87% seen once. The source material was memory CD8+ T cells sorted from blood. The receptor source for this set is a man aged 18 to 29 in good health. Each CDR3 is given with its conserved first and last residue. D genes are given only for firm matches. A row's size may be missing; if present it is once, few, many or a size class.

clone_size | d_call | j_call | cdr3_length | v_call | cdr3_nt | cdr3_aa
- | - | TRBJ1-4 | 14 | TRBV5-1 | TGCGCCAGCAGCTTGCGATCCCTGGGTGAAAAACTGTTTTTT | CASSLRSLGEKLFF
few | - | TRBJ1-1 | 16 | TRBV7-9 | TGTGCCAGCAGCTTACATATTGGCGGCGACGGAACTGAAGCTTTCTTT | CASSLHIGGDGTEAFF
- | - | TRBJ2-5 | 12 | TRBV7-9 | TGTGCCCAAGCGAATGAGGGTCAGACCCAGTACTTC | CAQANEGQTQYF
- | - | TRBJ1-3 | 16 | TRBV19 | TGTGCCAGTAGTCCCGCCGATGGCTTGGCTGGAAACACCATATATTTT | CASSPADGLAGNTIYF
- | TRBD2 | TRBJ2-7 | 13 | TRBV6-5 | TGTGCCAGCGGGGAAGGGAGGGACTACGAGCAGTACTTC | CASGEGRDYEQYF
- | - | TRBJ2-7 | 13 | TRBV7-2 | TGTGCCAGCAGCATCCCGGGACGCAACGAGCAGTACTTC | CASSIPGRNEQYF
- | - | TRBJ2-7 | 13 | TRBV7-2 | TGTGCCAGCAGCCTCGGACGGCAGTACGAGCAGTACTTC | CASSLGRQYEQYF
- | - | TRBJ1-2 | 13 | TRBV5-4 | TGTGCCAGCAGCTTGGAGACAGGATACGGCTACACCTTC | CASSLETGYGYTF
- | - | TRBJ1-5 | 14 | TRBV6-1 | TGTGCCAGCAGTGGCCCCAGTAGCAATCAGCCCCAGCATTTT | CASSGPSSNQPQHF
- | TRBD2 | TRBJ2-7 | 13 | TRBV10-2 | TGCGCCAGCCGGACTAGCGGGAACTACGAGCAGTACTTC | CASRTSGNYEQYF
- | - | TRBJ1-2 | 15 | TRBV19 | TGTGCCAGTTTCGAGGTGAGGACAGCAAGCTATGGCTACACCTTC | CASFEVRTASYGYTF
- | TRBD1 | TRBJ2-3 | 17 | TRBV5-6 | TGTGCCAGCAGCATACAGGGGTGGGTCATCACGGCAGATACGCAGTATTTT | CASSIQGWVITADTQYF
- | TRBD2 | TRBJ2-5 | 14 | TRBV4-1 | TGCGCCAGCAGCCGGACTAGCGGGGGGGAGACCCAGTACTTC | CASSRTSGGETQYF
- | TRBD1 | TRBJ2-7 | 16 | TRBV7-6 | TGTGCCAGCAGCGAATTCGGGACAGGGGGAATCTACGAGCAGTACTTC | CASSEFGTGGIYEQYF
- | - | TRBJ2-3 | 18 | TRBV7-6 | TGTGCCAGCAGCCTTACTCCTCTGAGACTAGAAGGGGTAGATACGCAGTATTTT | CASSLTPLRLEGVDTQYF
- | - | TRBJ1-4 | 13 | TRBV27 | TGTGCCAGCAGTTTTACCGGGGATGAAAAACTGTTTTTT | CASSFTGDEKLFF
- | - | TRBJ1-2 | 15 | TRBV9 | TGTGCCAGCAGCGTAGCAGAAGGATATAACTATGGCTACACCTTC | CASSVAEGYNYGYTF
- | - | TRBJ2-7 | 14 | TRBV7-2 | TGTGCCAGCAATAATGCGGGCGATACCTACGAGCAGTACTTC | CASNNAGDTYEQYF
- | - | TRBJ1-2 | 13 | TRBV5-1 | TGCGCCAGCAAAGAGAGAGGAGACTATGGCTACACCTTC | CASKERGDYGYTF
few | TRBD2 | TRBJ2-1 | 14 | TRBV9 | TGTGCCAGCAGCCCGGGACTAGCGGCTGCCGGGCTGTTCTTC | CASSPGLAAAGLFF
- | - | TRBJ2-3 | 16 | TRBV28 | TGTGCCAGCAGTTTAGAGGCTGGGCGGAACACAGATACGCAGTATTTT | CASSLEAGRNTDTQYF
- | - | TRBJ2-7 | 16 | TRBV2 | TGTGCCAGCAGTGTGGACAGTCAGTTTCAGTCCTACGAGCAGTACTTC | CASSVDSQFQSYEQYF
- | - | TRBJ2-1 | 16 | TRBV11-1 | TGTGCCAGCAGTCCCAGTCTAGGTACCAGCTACAATGAGCAGTTCTTC | CASSPSLGTSYNEQFF
- | - | TRBJ2-7 | 15 | TRBV4-3 | TGCGCCAGCAGCCAAGTGAGAGGGCCCCCCTACGAGCAGTACTTC | CASSQVRGPPYEQYF
once | TRBD2 | TRBJ2-7 | 15 | TRBV25-1 | TGTGCCAGCAAACCCTCGCTGGCGCGGGGGTACGAGCAGTACTTC | CASKPSLARGYEQYF
- | - | TRBJ1-1 | 14 | TRBV27 | TGTGCCAGCAGCCTTACACGGGGGGTAACTGAAGCTTTCTTT | CASSLTRGVTEAFF
- | - | TRBJ2-5 | 15 | TRBV7-8 | TGTGCCAGCAGCTCGGGGGCTGGTAGGCAAGAGACCCAGTACTTC | CASSSGAGRQETQYF
- | - | TRBJ2-2 | 12 | TRBV4-2 | TGTGCCAGCAGCCTCCAGATCGGGGAGCTGTTTTTT | CASSLQIGELFF
- | TRBD1 | TRBJ2-3 | 15 | TRBV30 | TGTGCCTGGTCCCAGGGGGCGGGCGGCGCAGATACGCAGTATTTT | CAWSQGAGGADTQYF
- | - | TRBJ2-7 | 15 | TRBV19 | TGTGCCAGTAGTAGCTCCGGGACAAAATACTACGAGCAGTACTTC | CASSSSGTKYYEQYF
- | - | TRBJ2-7 | 13 | TRBV6-6 | TGTGCCAGCAGTTGGAGGAGGGATTGGGAGCAGTACTTC | CASSWRRDWEQYF
- | - | TRBJ2-7 | 13 | TRBV5-6 | TGTGCCAGCAGCCCGGACGGGTCCTACGAGCAGTACTTC | CASSPDGSYEQYF
- | - | TRBJ1-2 | 18 | TRBV30 | TGTGCCTGGCAAAACTTTTCTTTTTCCCCCCTCGGTAACTATGGCTACACCTTC | CAWQNFSFSPLGNYGYTF
- | - | TRBJ2-1 | 13 | TRBV7-8 | TGTGCCAGCAGCTCCCTTCAGGGGTTTGAGCAGTTCTTC | CASSSLQGFEQFF
once | - | TRBJ2-3 | 15 | TRBV27 | TGTGCCAGCAGCCCGGTGGGCCCAATCACAGATACGCAGTATTTT | CASSPVGPITDTQYF
once | TRBD2 | TRBJ2-3 | 18 | TRBV10-2 | TGCGCCAGCAGTGATGGGCTCCTTAGGACTAGCCCCCCAGATACGCAGTATTTT | CASSDGLLRTSPPDTQYF
- | - | TRBJ2-3 | 16 | TRBV7-9 | TGTGCCAGCAGCCCTCCTCTCCGACCCCGTGGAGATACGCAGTATTTT | CASSPPLRPRGDTQYF
- | TRBD1 | TRBJ1-1 | 14 | TRBV6-1 | TGTGCCAGCAGGGGACAGGGATCGAACACTGAAGCTTTCTTT | CASRGQGSNTEAFF
- | - | TRBJ2-7 | 13 | TRBV5-6 | TGTGCCAGCAGCCCGGAGGGCGCAGAGGAGCAGTACTTC | CASSPEGAEEQYF
many | - | TRBJ2-2 | 15 | TRBV7-7 | TGTGCTAGCAGCTTAGGACAGTTGAATACCGGGGAGCTGTTTTTT | CASSLGQLNTGELFF
- | - | TRBJ1-2 | 14 | TRBV25-1 | TGTGCCAGCAGTGAATATAGTTTTAACTATGGCTACACCTTC | CASSEYSFNYGYTF
once | TRBD1 | TRBJ2-7 | 15 | TRBV19 | TGTGCCAGTAGTATAGGCAGGGGGCCCTCCTACGAGCAGTACTTC | CASSIGRGPSYEQYF
- | - | TRBJ2-5 | 15 | TRBV6-5 | TGTGCCAGCAGTTTCCAGGGGAAATACCAAGAGACCCAGTACTTC | CASSFQGKYQETQYF
- | TRBD1 | TRBJ2-1 | 16 | TRBV27 | TGTGCCAGCAGTACTCAGGGGGTCCTCTCCTACAATGAGCAGTTCTTC | CASSTQGVLSYNEQFF
- | TRBD1 | TRBJ1-1 | 15 | TRBV4-3 | TGCGCCAGCAGCCAAGATGGAGGGGGCTTCGCTGAAGCTTTCTTT | CASSQDGGGFAEAFF
- | - | TRBJ1-6 | 14 | TRBV4-1 | TGCGCCAGCAGCCAATTAGGGGCAAGTTCACCCCTCCACTTT | CASSQLGASSPLHF
- | - | TRBJ1-1 | 14 | TRBV9 | TGTGCCAGCAGCATCAGTGATATGAACACTGAAGCTTTCTTT | CASSISDMNTEAFF
- | TRBD1 | TRBJ1-2 | 15 | TRBV5-1 | TGCGCCAGCAGCTTGGCCGGAGGGGGCGTCTATGGCTACACCTTC | CASSLAGGGVYGYTF